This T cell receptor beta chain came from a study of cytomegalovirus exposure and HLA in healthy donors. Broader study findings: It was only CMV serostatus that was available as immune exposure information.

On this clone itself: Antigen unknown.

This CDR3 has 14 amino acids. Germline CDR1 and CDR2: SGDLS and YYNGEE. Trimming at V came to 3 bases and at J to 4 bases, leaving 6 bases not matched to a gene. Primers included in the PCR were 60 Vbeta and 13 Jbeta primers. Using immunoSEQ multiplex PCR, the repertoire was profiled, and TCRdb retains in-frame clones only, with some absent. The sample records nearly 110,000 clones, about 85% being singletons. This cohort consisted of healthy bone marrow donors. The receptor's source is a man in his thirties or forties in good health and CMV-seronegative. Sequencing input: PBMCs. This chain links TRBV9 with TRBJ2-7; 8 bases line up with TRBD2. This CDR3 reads CASSGGTSKYEQYF. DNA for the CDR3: TGTGCCAGCAGCGGTGGGACTAGTAAATACGAGCAGTACTTC.